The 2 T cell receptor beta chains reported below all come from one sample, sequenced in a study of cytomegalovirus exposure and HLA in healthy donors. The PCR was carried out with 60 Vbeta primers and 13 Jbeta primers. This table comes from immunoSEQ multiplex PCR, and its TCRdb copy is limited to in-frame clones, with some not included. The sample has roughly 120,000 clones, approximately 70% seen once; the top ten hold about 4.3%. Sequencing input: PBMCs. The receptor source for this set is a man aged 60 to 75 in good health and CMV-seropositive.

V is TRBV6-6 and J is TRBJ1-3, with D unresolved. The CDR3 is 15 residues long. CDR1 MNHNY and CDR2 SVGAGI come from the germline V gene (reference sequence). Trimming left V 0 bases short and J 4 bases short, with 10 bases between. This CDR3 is CASSYSEGSGNTIYF. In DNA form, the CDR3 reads TGTGCCAGCAGTTACTCAGAGGGCTCGGGAAACACCATATATTTT.

CDR3 sequence reads: CASTQDGSLGYTF. CDR3 bases: TGTGCCAGCACTCAAGACGGGTCACTCGGCTACACCTTC. This rearrangement joins TRBV6-5 to TRBJ1-2; D uncertain. The CDR3 extends over 13 amino acids. Germline CDR1 MNHEY, CDR2 SVGAGI. V lost 7 bases to trimming and J lost 8 bases, with 17 bases between them.